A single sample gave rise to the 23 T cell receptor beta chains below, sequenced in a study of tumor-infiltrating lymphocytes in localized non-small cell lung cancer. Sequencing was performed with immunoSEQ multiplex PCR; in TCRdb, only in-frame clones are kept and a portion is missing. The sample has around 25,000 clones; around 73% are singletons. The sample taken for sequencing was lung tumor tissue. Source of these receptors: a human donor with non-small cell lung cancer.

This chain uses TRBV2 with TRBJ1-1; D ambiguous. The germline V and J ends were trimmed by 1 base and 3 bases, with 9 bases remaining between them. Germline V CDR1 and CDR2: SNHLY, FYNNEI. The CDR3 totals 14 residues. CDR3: CASSEGFRDTEAFF. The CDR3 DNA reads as TGTGCCAGCAGTGAAGGTTTCCGCGACACTGAAGCTTTCTTT.

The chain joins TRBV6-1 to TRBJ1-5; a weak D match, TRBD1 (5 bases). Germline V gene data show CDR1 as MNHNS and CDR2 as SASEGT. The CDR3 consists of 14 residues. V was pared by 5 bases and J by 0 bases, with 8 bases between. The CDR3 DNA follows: TGTGCCAGCAGTTGGGACTTTAGCAATCAGCCCCAGCATTTT. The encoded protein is CASSWDFSNQPQHF.

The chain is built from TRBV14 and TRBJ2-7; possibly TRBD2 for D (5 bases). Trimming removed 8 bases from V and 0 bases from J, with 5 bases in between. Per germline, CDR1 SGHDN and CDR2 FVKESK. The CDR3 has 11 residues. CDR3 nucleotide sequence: TGTGCCAGCGGGAGCTCCTACGAGCAGTACTTC. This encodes CASGSSYEQYF.

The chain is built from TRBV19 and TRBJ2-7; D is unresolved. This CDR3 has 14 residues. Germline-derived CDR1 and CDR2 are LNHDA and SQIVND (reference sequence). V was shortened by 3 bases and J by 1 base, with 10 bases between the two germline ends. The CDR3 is CASSIGLGSYEQYF. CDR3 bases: TGTGCCAGTAGTATCGGTCTAGGTTCCTACGAGCAGTACTTC.

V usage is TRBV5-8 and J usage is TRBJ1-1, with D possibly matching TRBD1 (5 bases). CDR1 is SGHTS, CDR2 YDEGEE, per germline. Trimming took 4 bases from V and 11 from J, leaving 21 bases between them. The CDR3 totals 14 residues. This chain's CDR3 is CASSPGVGGREAFF. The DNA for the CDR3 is TGTGCCAGCAGCCCCGGGGTGGGGGGACGAGAGGCTTTCTTT. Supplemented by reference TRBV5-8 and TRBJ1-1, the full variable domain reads EAGVTQSPTHLIKTRGQQATLRCSPISGHTSVYWYQQALGLGLQFLLWYDEGEERNRGNFPPRFSGRQFPNYSSELNVNALELEDSALYLCASSPGVGGREAFFGQGTRLTVV.

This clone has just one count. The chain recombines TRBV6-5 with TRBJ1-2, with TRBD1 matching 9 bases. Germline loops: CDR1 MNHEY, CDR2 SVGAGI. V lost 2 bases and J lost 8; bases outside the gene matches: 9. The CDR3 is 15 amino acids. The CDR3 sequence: CASSYPLGTGRGYTF. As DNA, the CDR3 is TGTGCCAGCAGTTACCCGCTCGGGACAGGGCGCGGCTACACCTTC.

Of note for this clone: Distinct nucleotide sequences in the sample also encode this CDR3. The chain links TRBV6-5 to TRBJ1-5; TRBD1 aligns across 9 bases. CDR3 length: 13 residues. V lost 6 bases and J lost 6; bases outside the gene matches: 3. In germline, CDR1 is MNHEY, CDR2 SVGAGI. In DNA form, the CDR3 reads TGTGCCAGCAGACAGGGGGCGGGTCAGCCCCAGCATTTT. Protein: CASRQGAGQPQHF.

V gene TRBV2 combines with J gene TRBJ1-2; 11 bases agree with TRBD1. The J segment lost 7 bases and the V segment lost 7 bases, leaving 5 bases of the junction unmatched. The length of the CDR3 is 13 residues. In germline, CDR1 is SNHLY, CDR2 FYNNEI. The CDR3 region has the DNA TGTGCCAGCAACGGACAGGGGGCGGGTGGCTACACCTTC. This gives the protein CASNGQGAGGYTF.

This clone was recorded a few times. CDR3 residues: CASSVVQGIGTEAFF. The CDR3 DNA sequence: TGTGCCAGCAGCGTGGTACAGGGAATTGGAACTGAAGCTTTCTTT. The rearrangement joins TRBV9 to TRBJ1-1; possible D gene TRBD1, 6 bases. This CDR3 is 15 amino acids long. The V end lost 2 bases, the J end lost 5 bases, and 16 bases lay between the germline ends. Per germline, CDR1 SGDLS and CDR2 YYNGEE. Variable domain in full (rest from reference TRBV9 and TRBJ1-1): DSGVTQTPKHLITATGQRVTLRCSPRSGDLSVYWYQQSLDQGLQFLIQYYNGEERAKGNILERFSAQQFPDLHSELNLSSLELGDSALYFCASSVVQGIGTEAFFGQGTRLTVV.

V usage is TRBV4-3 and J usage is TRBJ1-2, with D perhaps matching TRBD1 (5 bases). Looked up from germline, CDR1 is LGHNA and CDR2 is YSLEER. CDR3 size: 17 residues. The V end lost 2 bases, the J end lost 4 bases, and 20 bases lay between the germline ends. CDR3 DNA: TGCGCCAGCAGCCAACAACCGGAGGGGATGGGAAGCTATGGCTACACCTTC. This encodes CASSQQPEGMGSYGYTF.

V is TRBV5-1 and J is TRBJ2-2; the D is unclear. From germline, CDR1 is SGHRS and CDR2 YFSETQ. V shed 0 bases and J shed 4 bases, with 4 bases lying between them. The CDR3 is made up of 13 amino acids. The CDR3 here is CASSLDGTGELFF. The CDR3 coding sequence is TGCGCCAGCAGCTTGGACGGCACCGGGGAGCTGTTTTTT.

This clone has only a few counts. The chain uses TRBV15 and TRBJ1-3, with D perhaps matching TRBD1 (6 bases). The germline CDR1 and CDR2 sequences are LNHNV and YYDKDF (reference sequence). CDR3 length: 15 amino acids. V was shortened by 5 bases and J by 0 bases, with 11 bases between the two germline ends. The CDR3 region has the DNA TGTGCCACCAGCCAGGGACATCTCTCTGGAAACACCATATATTTT. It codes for CATSQGHLSGNTIYF. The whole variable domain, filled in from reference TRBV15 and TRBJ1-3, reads DAMVIQNPRYQVTQFGKPVTLSCSQTLNHNVMYWYQQKSSQAPKLLFHYYDKDFNNEADTPDNFQSRRPNTSFCFLDIRSPGLGDTAMYLCATSQGHLSGNTIYFGEGSWLTVV.

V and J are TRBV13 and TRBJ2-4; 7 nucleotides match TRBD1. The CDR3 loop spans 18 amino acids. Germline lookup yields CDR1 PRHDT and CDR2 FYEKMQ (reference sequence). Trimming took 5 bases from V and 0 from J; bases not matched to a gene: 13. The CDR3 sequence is CASSLLGDSGLAKNIQYF. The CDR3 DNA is TGTGCCAGCAGCCTGCTCGGGGACAGTGGTCTAGCCAAAAACATTCAGTACTTC.

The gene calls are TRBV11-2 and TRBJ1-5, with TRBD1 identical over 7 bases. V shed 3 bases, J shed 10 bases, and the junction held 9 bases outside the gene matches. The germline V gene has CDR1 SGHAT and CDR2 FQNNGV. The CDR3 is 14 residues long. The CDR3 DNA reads TGTGCCAGCAGCTTCGGACAGGACCCATACCCCCAGCATTTT. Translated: CASSFGQDPYPQHF.

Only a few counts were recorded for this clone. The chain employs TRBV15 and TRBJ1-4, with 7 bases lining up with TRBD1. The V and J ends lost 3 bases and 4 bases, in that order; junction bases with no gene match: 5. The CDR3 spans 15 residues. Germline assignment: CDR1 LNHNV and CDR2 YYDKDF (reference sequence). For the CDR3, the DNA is TGTGCCACCAGCAGGACCGGGACAGATAATGAAAAACTGTTTTTT. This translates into CATSRTGTDNEKLFF.

This CDR3 is CASSQGVVSGRRRGTDTQYF. Written as DNA, the CDR3 is TGCGCCAGCAGCCAAGGTGTAGTGTCAGGGAGGAGGAGAGGCACAGATACGCAGTATTTT. The chain joins TRBV4-3 to TRBJ2-3; perhaps TRBD2 as D (6 bases). The V gene's germline CDR1 is LGHNA and CDR2 YSLEER. The V gene lost 1 base and the J gene lost 1 base, with 24 bases spanning the gap. This CDR3 has 20 residues.

The CDR3 here is CASSDGIRDSSYNEQFF. CDR3 nucleotides: TGTGCCAGCAGTGATGGTATCCGGGACAGCTCCTACAATGAGCAGTTCTTC. The chain couples TRBV25-1 to TRBJ2-1, with 7 nucleotides matching TRBD1. The CDR3 spans 17 residues. V gave up 3 bases and J gave up 0 bases; unmatched junction bases: 8. Per germline, CDR1 MGHDK and CDR2 SYGVNS.

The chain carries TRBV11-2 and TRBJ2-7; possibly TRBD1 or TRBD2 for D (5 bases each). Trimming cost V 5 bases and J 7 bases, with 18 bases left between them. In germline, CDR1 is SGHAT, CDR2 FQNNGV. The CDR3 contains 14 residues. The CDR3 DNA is TGTGCCAGCAGCCACCAAGGTGGGGGTAGTGAGCAGTACTTC. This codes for CASSHQGGGSEQYF.

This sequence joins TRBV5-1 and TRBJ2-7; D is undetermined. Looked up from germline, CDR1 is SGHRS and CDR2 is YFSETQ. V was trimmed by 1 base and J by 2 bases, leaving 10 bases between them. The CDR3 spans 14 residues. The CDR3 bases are TGCGCCAGCAGCTTGTGGACGGAGACCTACGAGCAGTACTTC. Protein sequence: CASSLWTETYEQYF.

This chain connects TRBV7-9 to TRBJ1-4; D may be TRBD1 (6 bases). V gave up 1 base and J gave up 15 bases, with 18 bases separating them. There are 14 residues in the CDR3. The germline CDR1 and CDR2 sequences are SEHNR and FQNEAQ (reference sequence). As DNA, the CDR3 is TGTGCCAGCAGCTTAGGCGCCAAACAGGGTGCGATGTTTTTT. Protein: CASSLGAKQGAMFF. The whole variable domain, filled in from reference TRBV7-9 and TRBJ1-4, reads DTGVSQNPRHKITKRGQNVTFRCDPISEHNRLYWYRQTLGQGPEFLTYFQNEAQLEKSRLLSDRFSAERPKGSFSTLEIQRTEQGDSAMYLCASSLGAKQGAMFFGSGTQLSVL.

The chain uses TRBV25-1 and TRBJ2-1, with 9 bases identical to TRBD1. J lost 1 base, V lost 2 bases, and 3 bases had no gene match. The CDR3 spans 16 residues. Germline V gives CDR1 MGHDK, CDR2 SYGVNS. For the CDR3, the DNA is TGTGCCAGCAGTGAAAGGGACAGGGCATCCTACAATGAGCAGTTCTTC. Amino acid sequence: CASSERDRASYNEQFF.

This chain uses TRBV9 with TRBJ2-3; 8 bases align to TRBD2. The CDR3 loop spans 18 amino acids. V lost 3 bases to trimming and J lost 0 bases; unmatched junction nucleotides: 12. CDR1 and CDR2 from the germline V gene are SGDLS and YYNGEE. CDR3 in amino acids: CASSAIGTSGTSTDTQYF. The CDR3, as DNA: TGTGCCAGCAGCGCGATAGGTACTAGCGGAACTAGCACAGATACGCAGTATTTT. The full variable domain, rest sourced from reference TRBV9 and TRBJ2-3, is DSGVTQTPKHLITATGQRVTLRCSPRSGDLSVYWYQQSLDQGLQFLIQYYNGEERAKGNILERFSAQQFPDLHSELNLSSLELGDSALYFCASSAIGTSGTSTDTQYFGPGTRLTVL.

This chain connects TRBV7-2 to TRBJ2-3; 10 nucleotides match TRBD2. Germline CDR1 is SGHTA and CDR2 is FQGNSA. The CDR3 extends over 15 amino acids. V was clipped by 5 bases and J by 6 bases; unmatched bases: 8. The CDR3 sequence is CASSGLAGVRDTQYF. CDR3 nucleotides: TGTGCCAGCAGCGGCCTAGCGGGGGTCCGGGATACGCAGTATTTT.